The next 28 T cell receptor beta chains were all read from a single sample in a study of T-cell reconstitution after alpha-beta-depleted transplantation in children. For TCRbeta, the library was prepared with unique molecular identifiers. TCRdb re-called the PCR reads through MiXCR, storing one row per CDR3 protein. The data contain about 460,000 distinct CDR3 sequences, 9.5% to 15% of them singletons. This material consisted of PBMCs from the stem cell graft donor, taken from the stem cell graft. The receptors stem from a human donor who donated a stem cell graft to a child with combined immunodeficiency.

The genes are TRBV19 and TRBJ1-1, with unresolved D. This CDR3 contains 14 residues. Germline-derived CDR1 and CDR2 are LNHDA and SQIVND (reference sequence). Between the trimmed V and J ends, which lost 3 bases and 3 bases, there was a span of 11 bases. The CDR3 is CASSIQAQYTEAFF. The DNA of the CDR3 is TGTGCCAGTAGTATCCAGGCCCAGTACACTGAAGCTTTCTTT.

This clonotype has only a few counts. This chain links TRBV19 with TRBJ2-5, with 12 nucleotides matching TRBD1. The CDR3 consists of 14 residues. From germline, CDR1 is LNHDA and CDR2 SQIVND (reference sequence). V shed 10 bases, J shed 4 bases, and the junction held 7 bases outside the gene matches. CDR3 in amino acids: CATEGTGGRETQYF. In DNA, the CDR3 is TGTGCCACTGAAGGGACAGGGGGCCGAGAGACCCAGTACTTC. The complete variable domain, with remaining parts taken from reference TRBV19 and TRBJ2-5, reads DGGITQSPKYLFRKEGQNVTLSCEQNLNHDAMYWYRQDPGQGLRLIYYSQIVNDFQKGDIAEGYSVSREKKESFPLTVTSAQKNPTAFYLCATEGTGGRETQYFGPGTRLLVL.

This clonotype has more than one count but fewer than ten. The chain is built from TRBV6-5 and TRBJ1-2; D remains unclear. The V and J ends lost 2 bases and 8 bases respectively, with 15 bases between them. The CDR3 sequence is 14 residues long. The germline V gene encodes CDR1 MNHEY and CDR2 SVGAGI. In nucleotides, the CDR3 is TGTGCCAGCAGTTACGGGATTGACTTTGAAGGCTACACCTTC. This sequence encodes CASSYGIDFEGYTF.

This chain links TRBV15 with TRBJ2-7, with D uncertain. V was cut by 4 bases and J by 3 bases, with 10 bases left in between. CDR3 length: 13 amino acids. CDR1 is LNHNV and CDR2 is YYDKDF in the germline V gene (reference sequence). In DNA form, the CDR3 reads TGTGCCACCAGCACAAAGAGAGGCTACGAGCAGTACTTC. It codes for CATSTKRGYEQYF.

This clonotype has only a few counts. The chain recombines TRBV24-1 with TRBJ1-1; 10 bases agree with TRBD1. Germline assignment: CDR1 KGHDR and CDR2 SFDVKD. This CDR3 comprises 13 residues. V was clipped by 10 bases and J by 0 bases; unmatched bases: 1. In nucleotides, the CDR3 is TGTGCCACAGGGACAGGGGTGAACACTGAAGCTTTCTTT. Translation: CATGTGVNTEAFF.

The chain links TRBV12-3 or TRBV12-4 to TRBJ2-1; 11 nucleotides line up with TRBD2. Unmatched junction bases numbered 8, after V lost 3 bases and J lost 10 bases. CDR3 length: 15 amino acids. The CDR3 is CASSFSGRAVLEQFF. The CDR3 bases are TGTGCCAGCAGTTTTAGCGGGAGGGCCGTACTAGAGCAGTTCTTC.

This clonotype has a handful of counts. This sequence joins TRBV4-3 and TRBJ2-2; no clear D. This CDR3 comprises 16 residues. CDR1 is LGHNA, CDR2 YSLEER, per germline. Trimming took 0 bases from V and 6 from J, leaving 14 bases between them. CDR3 in amino acids: CASSQERLFKAGELFF. The CDR3 bases are TGCGCCAGCAGCCAAGAACGGCTATTTAAGGCCGGGGAGCTGTTTTTT.

The V gene is TRBV18, the J gene TRBJ1-1; 10 nucleotides line up with TRBD1. The CDR3 contains 15 residues. With V trimmed by 3 bases and J by 2 bases, 3 bases remained unmatched. Germline loops: CDR1 KGHSH, CDR2 LQKENI. DNA of the CDR3: TGTGCCAGCTCACCTGAGACAGGGGGCAACACTGAAGCTTTCTTT. Translating it yields CASSPETGGNTEAFF.

The CDR3 loop is CAISTGTGSYNEQFF. CDR3 sequence (DNA): TGTGCCATCAGCACCGGGACTGGCTCCTACAATGAGCAGTTCTTC. V and J are TRBV10-3 and TRBJ2-1, with D possibly matching TRBD2 (6 bases). In germline, CDR1 is ENHRY, CDR2 SYGVKD. The germline V and J ends were trimmed by 6 bases and 0 bases, with 12 bases remaining between them. CDR3 length: 15 residues.

This clonotype appeared many times. The rearrangement links TRBV6-4 to TRBJ1-2, with D unclear. Trimming stripped 2 bases from V and 6 bases from J, with 19 bases between. The CDR3 extends over 16 amino acids. Germline CDR1 is MRHNA and CDR2 is SNTAGT. The CDR3 DNA follows: TGTGCCAGCAGTGACACACCTCAAGCATTAGCGGATGGCTACACCTTC. Its translation is CASSDTPQALADGYTF.

This clonotype appeared once. The V and J genes are TRBV19 and TRBJ2-5, with a possible D match to TRBD1 (6 bases). The V and J ends lost 7 bases and 4 bases respectively, with 16 bases between them. CDR1 and CDR2 from the germline V gene are LNHDA and SQIVND (reference sequence). The CDR3 is made up of 14 amino acids. CDR3 bases: TGTGCCAGTAATCGTGGGGGCGACGGAGAGACCCAGTACTTC. Its protein product is CASNRGGDGETQYF.

This clonotype was observed a few times. V usage is TRBV28 and J usage is TRBJ2-2, with D possibly being TRBD1 (6 bases). Germline assignment: CDR1 MDHEN and CDR2 SYDVKM. The CDR3 is 14 amino acids. Between the trimmed V and J ends, which lost 3 bases and 7 bases, there was a span of 12 bases. Written as DNA, the CDR3 is TGTGCCAGCAGTTTCTTAATCAGGGGCGGGGAGCTGTTTTTT. Encoded protein: CASSFLIRGGELFF.

This chain uses TRBV6-2 or TRBV6-3 with TRBJ2-3; tentative D call: TRBD1 (6 bases). The CDR3 is 16 residues long. Germline V gene lookup returns CDR1 MNHEY and CDR2 SVGEGT. Between the trimmed V and J ends, which lost 0 bases and 2 bases, there was a span of 12 bases. CDR3 sequence: CASSYSTGISTDTQYF. CDR3 sequence (DNA): TGTGCCAGCAGTTACTCAACAGGGATTTCCACAGATACGCAGTATTTT.

This clonotype was seen repeatedly, ten times or more. The V call is TRBV6-5, the J call TRBJ1-1; D not resolved. Germline CDR1 MNHEY, CDR2 SVGAGI. The CDR3 length is 13 residues. Trimming shortened V by 6 bases and J by 0 bases, and 8 bases separated the two germline ends. Here the CDR3 DNA reads TGTGCCAGCAGGCCCAGACTGAACACTGAAGCTTTCTTT. It codes for CASRPRLNTEAFF.

This clonotype has only a few counts. The chain has TRBV12-5 and TRBJ1-5, with D hard to call. This CDR3 is built from 14 residues. The germline gives CDR1 LGHNT, CDR2 FRNRAP. Trimming pared 4 bases from V and 5 bases from J, leaving 12 bases between. DNA of the CDR3: TGTGCTAGTGGTTCCCCCCCCCCGCATCAGCCCCAGCATTTT. This codes for CASGSPPPHQPQHF.

This clonotype was seen only a few times. The rearrangement uses TRBV6-2 or TRBV6-3 and TRBJ2-2; D is unresolved. Deletions cut 0 bases from V and 1 base from J, with 3 bases between. Germline V lookup: CDR1 MNHEY, CDR2 SVGEGT. CDR3 length: 14 residues. This chain's CDR3 is CASSYSKNTGELFF. The CDR3 DNA follows: TGTGCCAGCAGTTACTCAAAGAACACCGGGGAGCTGTTTTTT.

This clonotype was recorded a few times. The chain carries TRBV7-3 and TRBJ2-1, with D possibly TRBD1 on 6 matching bases. Trimming removed 3 bases at V and 5 bases at J, with 14 bases between. Germline V gene lookup returns CDR1 SGHTA and CDR2 FQGTGA. CDR3 length: 15 amino acids. CDR3 nucleotides: TGTGCCAGCAGCTTTGCCGGGACACCGGACAATGAGCAGTTCTTC. As protein: CASSFAGTPDNEQFF.

In nucleotides, the CDR3 is TGTGCCAGCAGTTACTATCACACGAACACCGGGGAGCTGTTTTTT. Residues: CASSYYHTNTGELFF. The chain joins TRBV6-5 to TRBJ2-2; no definite D call. V was trimmed by 1 base and J by 0 bases, leaving 6 bases between them. The CDR3 runs to 15 residues. The germline V gene encodes CDR1 MNHEY and CDR2 SVGAGI.

The chain has TRBV4-3 and TRBJ2-1; D might be TRBD2 (8 bases). The CDR3 extends over 14 amino acids. V was shortened by 10 bases and J by 11 bases, with 24 bases between the two germline ends. The germline gives CDR1 LGHNA, CDR2 YSLEER. This CDR3 reads CATQGGLVSQKQFF. The CDR3 nucleotides read TGCGCCACCCAGGGGGGACTAGTCTCCCAGAAGCAGTTCTTC.

The genes are TRBV12-3 or TRBV12-4 and TRBJ2-1; no clear D gene. The CDR3 has 14 residues. V was pared by 5 bases and J by 7 bases, with 15 bases between. CDR3 protein: CASSAWGGRNEQFF. CDR3 bases: TGTGCCAGCAGTGCGTGGGGTGGAAGGAATGAGCAGTTCTTC.

This clonotype was seen many times. V and J are TRBV18 and TRBJ2-1; 8 bases are shared with TRBD2. This CDR3 is built from 16 residues. Germline CDR1 and CDR2: KGHSH and LQKENI. Trimming cost V 3 bases and J 0 bases; bases outside gene matches: 4. The CDR3 loop reads CASSPRGARSYNEQFF. The CDR3 region has the DNA TGTGCCAGCTCACCGCGGGGGGCTCGCTCCTACAATGAGCAGTTCTTC.

This sequence joins TRBV10-3 and TRBJ2-3, with D possibly matching TRBD2 (5 bases). From germline, CDR1 is ENHRY and CDR2 SYGVKD. With 4 bases removed from V and 0 bases from J, the gap between germline ends came to 11 bases. The CDR3 extends over 15 amino acids. The CDR3 bases are TGTGCCATCAGTGCGGCGACTAAGAGCACAGATACGCAGTATTTT. Protein sequence: CAISAATKSTDTQYF.

The V call is TRBV6-2 or TRBV6-3, the J call TRBJ2-1, with D unclear. V was clipped by 2 bases and J by 1 base, with 9 bases between them. Germline CDR1 and CDR2: MNHEY and SVGEGT. CDR3 size: 15 residues. The CDR3 loop reads CASSYGRISYNEQFF. The CDR3 DNA reads TGTGCCAGCAGTTACGGGCGGATATCCTACAATGAGCAGTTCTTC.

The chain is built from TRBV27 and TRBJ2-1; 7 bases match TRBD2. J lost 8 bases, V lost 5 bases, and 6 bases had no gene match. Germline V lookup: CDR1 MNHEY, CDR2 SMNVEV (reference sequence). The CDR3 runs 13 residues. Written as DNA, the CDR3 is TGTGCCAGCAGTCTATATCGGGAGGATGAGCAGTTCTTC. Its protein product is CASSLYREDEQFF.

CDR3 in DNA: TGTGCCAGCAGCTTAAGGACTCCGCTCAATGAGCAGTTCTTC. Its translation: CASSLRTPLNEQFF. This chain links TRBV7-2 with TRBJ2-1; weak D call: TRBD2 (5 bases). The germline CDR1 and CDR2 sequences are SGHTA and FQGNSA. The CDR3 totals 14 residues. Trimming shortened V by 2 bases and J by 6 bases, and 11 bases separated the two germline ends.

This clonotype has only a few counts. CDR3 nucleotide sequence: TGCGCCAGCAGCTTGCAGCACCCCGTGACAGATACGCAGTATTTT. As protein: CASSLQHPVTDTQYF. The chain has TRBV5-1 and TRBJ2-3; no definite D call. Trimming left V 1 base short and J 3 bases short, with 12 bases between. Germline-derived CDR1 and CDR2 are SGHRS and YFSETQ. The CDR3 totals 15 residues.

This clonotype was seen many times. The chain recombines TRBV27 with TRBJ2-5; 11 bases align to TRBD2. Germline CDR1 reads MNHEY; CDR2 reads SMNVEV (reference sequence). V gave up 4 bases and J gave up 4 bases; unmatched junction bases: 8. CDR3 size: 16 residues. CDR3 in amino acids: CASSSRLAGGLETQYF. CDR3 in DNA: TGTGCCAGCAGTTCTAGATTAGCGGGAGGGCTAGAGACCCAGTACTTC.

The rearrangement joins TRBV12-3 or TRBV12-4 to TRBJ1-1; D might be TRBD1 (5 bases). This CDR3 spans 12 amino acids. The V end was cut by 1 base, the J end by 7 bases, with 7 bases between. The CDR3 spells CASSLGRVEAFF. The CDR3 DNA sequence: TGTGCCAGCAGTTTAGGCAGGGTTGAAGCTTTCTTT.